The TCR beta chain described here comes from a study of identical twins. One entry per CDR3 protein results from TCRdb running MiXCR on the 5' RACE reads. The top ten clones hold roughly 1.6% of a sample with around 650,000 distinct CDR3 sequences, under 8.5% of them seen once. The germline CDR1 and CDR2 sequences are SGHVS and FQNEAQ. The CDR3 totals 15 residues. V shed 2 bases and J shed 3 bases, with 14 bases lying between them. This same sample was also part of a study on yellow fever vaccine responses in identical twins.

J is TRBJ2-7 and V is TRBV7-8, with D perhaps matching TRBD2 (5 bases). This TCR was recovered from a woman aged 18-29 years in good health. The specimen sequenced was PBMCs. The CDR3 is CASSLNRIDYYEQYV. In nucleotides, the CDR3 is TGTGCCAGCAGCTTAAACCGCATTGACTACTACGAGCAGTACGTC.